Listed here are 28 T cell receptor beta chains from one sample, sequenced in a study of untreated major depressive disorder. TCRdb keeps only in-frame clones here, not all; method: immunoSEQ multiplex PCR. The repertoire holds about 21,000 clones, with nearly 90% as singletons. Sample: CD4+ T cells from PBMCs. The source is a woman aged 40-49 years in good health.

The rearrangement links TRBV6-5 to TRBJ1-2; D unresolved. Per the germline V gene, CDR1 is MNHEY and CDR2 is SVGAGI. V was clipped by 6 bases and J by 6 bases, with 14 bases between them. The CDR3 sequence is 13 residues long. The CDR3 DNA sequence: TGTGCCAGCAGCCGACCGGAAGGGAATGGCTACACCTTC. Translation gives CASSRPEGNGYTF.

V usage is TRBV5-1 and J usage is TRBJ2-7; D possibly matches TRBD1 or TRBD2 (5 bases each). Germline values: CDR1 SGHRS, CDR2 YFSETQ. V gave up 0 bases and J gave up 2 bases, with 21 bases separating them. The CDR3 is 18 residues long. CDR3 nucleotide sequence: TGCGCCAGCAGCTTGGGAATAGGATCGGGACGCGTGACCTACGAGCAGTACTTC. It yields the protein CASSLGIGSGRVTYEQYF.

The V call is TRBV11-2, the J call TRBJ1-2; 7 positions agree with TRBD1. Trimming cost V 5 bases and J 2 bases; bases outside gene matches: 2. This CDR3 has 13 amino acids. The germline CDR1 and CDR2 sequences are SGHAT and FQNNGV. The CDR3 reads CASSLDRNYGYTF. CDR3 nucleotide sequence: TGTGCCAGCAGCCTGGACAGGAACTATGGCTACACCTTC.

The chain joins TRBV19 to TRBJ2-2; TRBD2 is a possible D gene (6 bases). The CDR3 totals 14 residues. In germline, CDR1 is LNHDA, CDR2 SQIVND (reference sequence). The V end lost 4 bases, the J end lost 3 bases, and 9 bases lay between the germline ends. DNA for the CDR3: TGTGCCAGTAGTACGGGAGTTTACACCGGGGAGCTGTTTTTT. It specifies CASSTGVYTGELFF.

The chain joins TRBV27 to TRBJ2-7; perhaps TRBD1 as D (6 bases). The length of the CDR3 is 15 residues. The germline V gene encodes CDR1 MNHEY and CDR2 SMNVEV (reference sequence). V lost 5 bases and J 5 bases, leaving 19 bases between the germline ends. The CDR3 DNA is TGTGCCAGCAGTCCTGCCCAGGGGACCTACCACGAGCAGTACTTC. It specifies CASSPAQGTYHEQYF.

The J gene is TRBJ2-1, the V gene TRBV4-2, with 10 bases aligning to TRBD2. Trimming removed 8 bases from V and 9 bases from J; junction bases left unmatched: 10. This CDR3 is 14 amino acids long. CDR1 is LGHNA, CDR2 YNFKEQ, per germline. CDR3 bases: TGTGCCAGCCCCCTCCTAGCGGGGGTGGGTGAGCAGTTCTTC. As protein: CASPLLAGVGEQFF.

The chain recombines TRBV27 with TRBJ1-6; D gene unclear. This CDR3 comprises 16 residues. The V gene lost 2 bases and the J gene lost 0 bases, with 8 bases spanning the gap. The germline V gene encodes CDR1 MNHEY and CDR2 SMNVEV (reference sequence). Here the CDR3 reads CASSLEGSSYNSPLHF. CDR3 nucleotide sequence: TGTGCCAGCAGTTTAGAGGGATCCTCCTATAATTCACCCCTCCACTTT.

The rearrangement uses TRBV4-1 and TRBJ2-7; 8 bases are a match to TRBD1. The CDR3 totals 16 residues. CDR1 MGHRA and CDR2 YSYEKL come from the germline V gene. J lost 5 bases, V lost 0 bases, and 9 bases had no gene match. The CDR3 nucleotides read TGCGCCAGCAGCCAAGATCCTGGGACAGGAGCCAACGAGCAGTACTTC. Translating it yields CASSQDPGTGANEQYF.

The V and J genes are TRBV6-1 and TRBJ1-2, with 7 bases aligning to TRBD1. The germline V gene encodes CDR1 MNHNS and CDR2 SASEGT. The length of the CDR3 is 13 residues. Trimming cost V 2 bases and J 7 bases; bases outside gene matches: 4. The CDR3 protein is CASSEKGGFGYTF. CDR3 DNA sequence: TGTGCCAGCAGTGAAAAAGGGGGCTTTGGCTACACCTTC.

This rearrangement joins TRBV5-1 to TRBJ2-2; tentatively, D is TRBD1 or TRBD2 (6 bases each). Per the germline V gene, CDR1 is SGHRS and CDR2 is YFSETQ. The CDR3 has 16 residues. The V end lost 0 bases, the J end lost 0 bases, and 9 bases lay between the germline ends. CDR3 in amino acids: CASSLDRGANTGELFF. CDR3 DNA sequence: TGCGCCAGCAGCTTGGATAGGGGGGCGAACACCGGGGAGCTGTTTTTT.

V is TRBV2 and J is TRBJ2-5; D gene unclear. The CDR3 runs 14 residues. Trimming removed 7 bases at V and 5 bases at J, with 17 bases between. CDR1 and CDR2 from the germline V gene are SNHLY and FYNNEI. This CDR3 is CASITDGTWETQYF. The CDR3 DNA follows: TGTGCCAGCATTACCGACGGAACCTGGGAGACCCAGTACTTC.

About this clone itself: One junction end does not reproduce the germline sequence, and a read error may be involved. V is TRBV5-6 and J is TRBJ2-7, with 7 bases that match TRBD1. Germline CDR1 reads SGHDT; CDR2 reads YYEEEE. The CDR3 has 11 amino acids. In DNA form, the CDR3 reads TGTGCCAGCAGCCGGGATGGGACAGCTGCCTTC. It is translated as CASSRDGTAAF.

This clone came up a few times. The chain recombines TRBV7-6 with TRBJ2-1; 8 nucleotides align to TRBD1. The V segment lost 5 bases and the J segment 8 bases; nucleotides outside the gene matches: 14. Per the germline V gene, CDR1 is SGHVS and CDR2 is FNYEAQ. There are 16 residues in the CDR3. CDR3 nucleotide sequence: TGTGCCAGCAGCCCCCGAGGGTCGGCAGGGGGCTATGAGCAGTTCTTC. Amino acids: CASSPRGSAGGYEQFF.

About this clone itself: The junction differs from germline at one of its ends, possibly a read error. The chain couples TRBV27 to TRBJ2-2; D possibly matches TRBD1 or TRBD2 (5 bases each). This CDR3 comprises 12 residues. From germline, CDR1 is MNHEY and CDR2 SMNVEV (reference sequence). The CDR3 sequence: CAWPGRLGELLF. In nucleotides, the CDR3 is TGTGCCTGGCCAGGGCGGTTAGGGGAGCTGCTTTTT.

The genes are TRBV14 and TRBJ2-7; 11 bases match TRBD2. CDR1 and CDR2 from the germline V gene are SGHDN and FVKESK. V lost 4 bases and J lost 6; bases outside the gene matches: 8. The CDR3 consists of 15 residues. CDR3 coding DNA: TGTGCCAGCAGCCCGGCTAGCGGGAGGTTGAGCGAGCAGTACTTC. It encodes CASSPASGRLSEQYF.

In DNA form, the CDR3 reads TGTGCCAGCAGCACTTCAACTAGCGGGGGATTCTACAATGAGCAGTTCTTC. This encodes CASSTSTSGGFYNEQFF. This chain connects TRBV7-2 to TRBJ2-1; 11 bases line up with TRBD2. CDR3 length: 17 amino acids. Looked up from germline, CDR1 is SGHTA and CDR2 is FQGNSA. After removal of 5 bases from V and 3 bases from J, the junction contained 9 bases not matched to a gene.

The chain couples TRBV6-1 to TRBJ2-1; D is uncertain. V was pared by 1 base and J by 5 bases, with 12 bases between. This CDR3 spans 15 amino acids. CDR1 and CDR2 from the germline V gene are MNHNS and SASEGT. DNA of the CDR3: TGTGCCAGCAGTGAAGGCTGGGTCCCGAACAATGAGCAGTTCTTC. This gives the protein CASSEGWVPNNEQFF.

This sequence joins TRBV27 and TRBJ1-1; 7 bases fit TRBD1. This CDR3 is 14 amino acids long. The V gene end was trimmed by 5 bases and the J gene end by 12 bases; junction bases not matched to a gene: 15. Germline V gene lookup returns CDR1 MNHEY and CDR2 SMNVEV (reference sequence). CDR3 sequence: CASSRTPGGSTSFF. The CDR3 DNA is TGTGCCAGCAGTAGGACCCCAGGGGGATCTACTTCTTTCTTT.

The chain joins TRBV2 to TRBJ1-1; no firm D call. This CDR3 is 14 amino acids long. The ends were cut back, 8 bases at V and 1 base at J, with 14 bases in the middle. CDR1 is SNHLY, CDR2 FYNNEI, per germline. CDR3: CASSYAGSNTEAFF. DNA for the CDR3: TGTGCCAGCTCGTATGCGGGGTCGAACACTGAAGCTTTCTTT.

This clone was seen once. The chain joins TRBV6-1 to TRBJ2-1, with D hard to call. The CDR3 is 11 residues long. Trimming removed 4 bases at V and 7 bases at J, with 5 bases between. The V gene's germline CDR1 is MNHNS and CDR2 SASEGT. CDR3 residues: CASSAPNEQFF. The CDR3 DNA follows: TGTGCCAGCAGTGCTCCGAATGAGCAGTTCTTC.

This chain uses TRBV28 with TRBJ1-1; D is undetermined. The germline V gene has CDR1 MDHEN and CDR2 SYDVKM. V lost 6 bases and J lost 0, with 8 bases in between. The CDR3 contains 13 residues. The CDR3 nucleotides are TGTGCCAGCAGATTCGGGGTGAACACTGAAGCTTTCTTT. This gives the protein CASRFGVNTEAFF.

CDR3 region: CASSEGVPTKWTQYF. CDR3 DNA: TGTGCCAGCAGTGAGGGCGTTCCCACAAAGTGGACCCAGTACTTC. V is TRBV2 and J is TRBJ2-5; D unclear. V was trimmed by 3 bases and J by 7 bases, leaving 18 bases between them. Germline CDR1 SNHLY, CDR2 FYNNEI. This CDR3 has 15 residues.

The rearrangement uses TRBV28 and TRBJ2-7; 8 bases are shared with TRBD1. J was trimmed by 0 bases and V by 6 bases; bases with no gene match: 7. CDR3 length: 15 residues. The germline V gene has CDR1 MDHEN and CDR2 SYDVKM. The CDR3 loop is CASRSSGGDSYEQYV. The CDR3 DNA reads TGTGCCAGCAGATCCTCAGGGGGCGACTCCTACGAGCAGTACGTC.

The table lists this clone with a few counts. The chain joins TRBV15 to TRBJ1-1; D not resolved. The germline V and J ends were trimmed by 0 bases and 0 bases, with 5 bases remaining between them. Germline V gene data show CDR1 as LNHNV and CDR2 as YYDKDF (reference sequence). The CDR3 is 14 amino acids. CDR3 DNA: TGTGCCACCAGCAGAGATATGGTGAACACTGAAGCTTTCTTT. This gives the protein CATSRDMVNTEAFF.

V gene TRBV2 combines with J gene TRBJ2-5; the match to TRBD2 covers 10 bases. The CDR3 extends over 15 amino acids. Germline V gives CDR1 SNHLY, CDR2 FYNNEI. Trimming removed 11 bases from V and 2 bases from J; junction bases left unmatched: 11. The CDR3, as DNA: TGTGCCGGGAGGAGTAGCGGGGGGAATCAAGAGACCCAGTACTTC. Translated, it gives CAGRSSGGNQETQYF.

This clone was seen a handful of times. The chain is built from TRBV7-8 and TRBJ1-5; D ambiguous. Looked up from germline, CDR1 is SGHVS and CDR2 is FQNEAQ. Trimming removed 3 bases at V and 0 bases at J, with 0 bases between. This CDR3 comprises 12 residues. CDR3 sequence: CASSFSNQPQHF. The CDR3, as DNA: TGTGCCAGCAGCTTTAGCAATCAGCCCCAGCATTTT. The whole variable domain, remainder taken from reference TRBV7-8 and TRBJ1-5, is GAGVSQSPRYKVAKRGQDVALRCDPISGHVSLFWYQQALGQGPEFLTYFQNEAQLDKSGLPSDRFFAERPEGSVSTLKIQRTQQEDSAVYLCASSFSNQPQHFGDGTRLSIL.

The DNA for the CDR3 is TGTGCCAGCAGCTTAGTGTACGGGACTAGCGCCCTCACAGATACGCAGTATTTT. This translates into CASSLVYGTSALTDTQYF. The chain recombines TRBV7-8 with TRBJ2-3, with 10 bases identical to TRBD2. The V gene's germline CDR1 is SGHVS and CDR2 FQNEAQ. V was pared by 1 base and J by 2 bases, with 9 bases of the junction left unmatched. This CDR3 is 18 amino acids long.

This rearrangement joins TRBV18 to TRBJ2-5; D gene ambiguous. This CDR3 comprises 14 residues. Germline loops: CDR1 KGHSH, CDR2 LQKENI. Trimming removed 6 bases from V and 5 bases from J, with 16 bases in between. The CDR3 reads CASSYRYGDETQYF. Here the CDR3 DNA reads TGTGCCAGCTCGTACCGTTATGGGGATGAGACCCAGTACTTC.